The present T cell receptor (beta chain) was sequenced within a study of shared clonotypes between healthy human individuals. Study results and caveats: Among donors, the sharing of clonotypes was expected to be influenced by sequencing depth.

The study ran the assay at deep level. The material for each subset, its genomic DNA, was split evenly across several immunoSEQ plates. Produced via immunoSEQ multiplex PCR; TCRdb's table is partial and in-frame only. The table has 2,500,000 or so clones, approximately 90% seen once. The V and J ends lost 1 base and 5 bases respectively, with 6 bases between them. This CDR3 comprises 12 residues. CDR1 is SGHVS, CDR2 FQNEAQ, per germline. Nashville, Tennessee was home to all donors, each a Caucasian adult. Remarks on this clone: What it binds is unknown.

The rearrangement uses TRBV7-8 and TRBJ2-7; D is unresolved. This sequence originates from a man in his late teens or twenties in good health. The sequenced sample consisted of naive CD4+ T cells sorted from blood. Subset noted: CD45RA+ positively selected. The DNA of the CDR3 is TGTGCCAGCAGCTTAGGATTGGACGAGCAGTACTTC. This translates into CASSLGLDEQYF.